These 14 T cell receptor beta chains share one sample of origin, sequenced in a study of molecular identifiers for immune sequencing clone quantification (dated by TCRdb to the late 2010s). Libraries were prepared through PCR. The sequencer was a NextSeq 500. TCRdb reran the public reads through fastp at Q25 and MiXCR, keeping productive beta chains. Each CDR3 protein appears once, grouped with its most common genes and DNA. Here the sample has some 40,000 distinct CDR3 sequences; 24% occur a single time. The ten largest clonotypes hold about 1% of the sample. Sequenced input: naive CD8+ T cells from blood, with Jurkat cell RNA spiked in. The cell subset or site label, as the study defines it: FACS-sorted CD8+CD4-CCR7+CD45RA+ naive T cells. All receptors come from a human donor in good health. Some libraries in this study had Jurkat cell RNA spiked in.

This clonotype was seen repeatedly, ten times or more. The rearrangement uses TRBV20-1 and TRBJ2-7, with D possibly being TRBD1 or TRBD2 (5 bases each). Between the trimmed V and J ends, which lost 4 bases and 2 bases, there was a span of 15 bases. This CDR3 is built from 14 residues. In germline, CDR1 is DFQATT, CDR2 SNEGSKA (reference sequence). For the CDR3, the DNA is TGCAGTGCTACTAACCGGGACCGAACCTACGAGCAGTACTTC. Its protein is CSATNRDRTYEQYF.

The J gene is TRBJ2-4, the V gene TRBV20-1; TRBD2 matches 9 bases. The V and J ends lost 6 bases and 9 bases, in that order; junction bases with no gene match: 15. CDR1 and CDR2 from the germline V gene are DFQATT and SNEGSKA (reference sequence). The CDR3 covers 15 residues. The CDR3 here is CSAEEREVLHLIQYF. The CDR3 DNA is TGCAGTGCGGAAGAGCGGGAGGTCCTCCATCTCATTCAGTACTTC.

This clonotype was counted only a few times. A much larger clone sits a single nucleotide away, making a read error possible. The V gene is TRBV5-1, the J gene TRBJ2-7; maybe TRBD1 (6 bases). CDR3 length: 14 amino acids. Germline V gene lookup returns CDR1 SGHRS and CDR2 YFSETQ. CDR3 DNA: TGCGTCAGCAGCTTGAAGGGGGTCGATTACGAGCAGTACTTC. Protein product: CVSSLKGVDYEQYF.

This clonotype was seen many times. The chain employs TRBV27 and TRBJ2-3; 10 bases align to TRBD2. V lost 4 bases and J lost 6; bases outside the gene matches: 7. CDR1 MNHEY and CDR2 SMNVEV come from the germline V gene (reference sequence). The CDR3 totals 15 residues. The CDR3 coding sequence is TGTGCCAGCAGTTCCCCTAGCGGGAGCTGGGATACGCAGTATTTT. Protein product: CASSSPSGSWDTQYF.

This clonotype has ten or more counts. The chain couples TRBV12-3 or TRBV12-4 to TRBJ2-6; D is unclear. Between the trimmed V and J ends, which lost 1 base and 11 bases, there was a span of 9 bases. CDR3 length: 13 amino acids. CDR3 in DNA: TGTGCCAGCAGTTTAGGGCCCTCCTACGTCCTGACTTTC. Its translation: CASSLGPSYVLTF.

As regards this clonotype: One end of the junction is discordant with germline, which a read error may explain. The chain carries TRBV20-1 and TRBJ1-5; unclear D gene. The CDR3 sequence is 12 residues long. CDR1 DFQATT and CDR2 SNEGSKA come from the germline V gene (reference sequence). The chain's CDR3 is CSARDWDQPQHF. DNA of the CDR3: TGCAGTGCAAGAGATTGGGATCAGCCCCAGCATTTT.

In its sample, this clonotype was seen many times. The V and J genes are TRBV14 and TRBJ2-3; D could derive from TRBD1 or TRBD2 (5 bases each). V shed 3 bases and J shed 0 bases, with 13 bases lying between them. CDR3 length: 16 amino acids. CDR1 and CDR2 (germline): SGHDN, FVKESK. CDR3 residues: CASSQVGASSTDTQYF. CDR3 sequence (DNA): TGTGCCAGCAGCCAGGTCGGGGCCAGCAGCACAGATACGCAGTATTTT.

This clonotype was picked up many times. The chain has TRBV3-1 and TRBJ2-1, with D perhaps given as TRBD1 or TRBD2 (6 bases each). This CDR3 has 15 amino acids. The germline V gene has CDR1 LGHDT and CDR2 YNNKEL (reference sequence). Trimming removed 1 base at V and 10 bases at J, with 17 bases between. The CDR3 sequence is CASSQGPGEVREQFF. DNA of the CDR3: TGTGCCAGCAGCCAAGGTCCAGGGGAGGTAAGGGAGCAGTTCTTC.

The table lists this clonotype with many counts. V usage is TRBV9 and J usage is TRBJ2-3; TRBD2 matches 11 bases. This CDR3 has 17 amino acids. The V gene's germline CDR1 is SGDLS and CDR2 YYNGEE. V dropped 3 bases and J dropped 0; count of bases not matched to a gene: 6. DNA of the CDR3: TGTGCCAGCAGCGCCGGGACTAGCGGAGCAAGCACAGATACGCAGTATTTT. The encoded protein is CASSAGTSGASTDTQYF.

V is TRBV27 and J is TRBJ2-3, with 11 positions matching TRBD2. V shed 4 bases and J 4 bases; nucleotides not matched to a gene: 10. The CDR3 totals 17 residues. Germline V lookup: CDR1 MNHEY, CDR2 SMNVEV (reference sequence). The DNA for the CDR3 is TGTGCCAGCAGTTCCCGGCCTAGCGGGAGGTCGGCAGATACGCAGTATTTT. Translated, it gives CASSSRPSGRSADTQYF.

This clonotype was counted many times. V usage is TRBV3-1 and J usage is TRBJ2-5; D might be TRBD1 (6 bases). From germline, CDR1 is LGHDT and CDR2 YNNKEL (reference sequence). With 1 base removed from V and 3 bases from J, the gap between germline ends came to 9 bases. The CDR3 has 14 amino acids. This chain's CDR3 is CASSQGRQEETQYF. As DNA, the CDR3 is TGTGCCAGCAGCCAAGGTAGACAGGAAGAGACCCAGTACTTC.

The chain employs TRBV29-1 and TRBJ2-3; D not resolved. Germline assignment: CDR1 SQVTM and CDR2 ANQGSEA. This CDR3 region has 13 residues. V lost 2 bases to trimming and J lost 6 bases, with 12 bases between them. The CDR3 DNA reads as TGCAGCGTTGAATTCCTCGGATGGGATACGCAGTATTTT. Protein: CSVEFLGWDTQYF.

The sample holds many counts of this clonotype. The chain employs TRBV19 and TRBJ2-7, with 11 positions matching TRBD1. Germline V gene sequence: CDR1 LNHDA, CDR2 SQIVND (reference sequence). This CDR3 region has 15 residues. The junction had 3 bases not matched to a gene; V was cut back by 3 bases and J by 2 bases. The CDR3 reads CASSMGQGVAYEQYF. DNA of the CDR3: TGTGCCAGTAGTATGGGACAGGGGGTTGCCTACGAGCAGTACTTC.

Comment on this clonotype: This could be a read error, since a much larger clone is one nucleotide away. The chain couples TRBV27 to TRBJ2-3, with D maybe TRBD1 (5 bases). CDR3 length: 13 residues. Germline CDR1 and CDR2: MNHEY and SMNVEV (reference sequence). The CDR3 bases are TGTGCCAGCAGTTTTAGGGGATCAGATATGCAGTATTTT. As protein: CASSFRGSDMQYF.